The rows below give T cell receptor beta chains drawn from one sample of a study of CD8+CD57+ T cells in acquired aplastic anemia. TCRdb re-called the reads through MiXCR, storing one row per CDR3 protein. The table lists about 190,000 distinct CDR3 sequences, 50% to 55% of them singletons. Sequencing input: sorted CD4+, CD8+, or CD8+CD57+ T cells (not recorded which) from PBMCs. All receptors come from a human donor in good health, serving as a control. The CDR3 runs from the conserved cysteine through the conserved F or W. The order of the fields is CDR3 length, J gene, clone size, V gene, D gene, CDR3 protein, CDR3 DNA. A D gene is named only where the DNA matches it firmly. Size is stated for part of the rows, as once, few or many counts, or as a class when the clone is expanded.

15	TRBJ1-1	NA	TRBV11-2	NA	CASSVGFRMNTEAFF	TGTGCCAGCAGTGTGGGGTTCAGGATGAACACTGAAGCTTTCTTT
14	TRBJ2-5	many	TRBV19	NA	CASSGQGWQETQYF	TGTGCCAGTAGTGGGCAGGGGTGGCAAGAGACCCAGTACTTC
14	TRBJ1-4	NA	TRBV5-6	NA	CASSLHRDGEKLFF	TGTGCCAGCAGCTTGCACAGGGATGGTGAAAAACTGTTTTTT
13	TRBJ2-5	NA	TRBV2	NA	CASRRGFQETQYF	TGTGCCAGCAGGAGGGGCTTCCAAGAGACCCAGTACTTC
15	TRBJ2-5	NA	TRBV10-3	TRBD2	CAIRPSGSGGETQYF	TGTGCCATCAGGCCCTCAGGTAGCGGGGGAGAGACCCAGTACTTC
17	TRBJ1-5	many	TRBV7-8	TRBD1	CASSLARTGGSNQPQHF	TGTGCCAGCAGCTTAGCGAGGACAGGGGGCAGCAATCAGCCCCAGCATTTT
13	TRBJ2-5	NA	TRBV24-1	NA	CATKGRTSETQYF	TGTGCCACCAAAGGCAGGACTTCGGAGACCCAGTACTTC
14	TRBJ1-6	many	TRBV2	TRBD1	CASSLQGARSPLHF	TGTGCCAGCAGCCTCCAGGGGGCACGTTCACCCCTCCACTTT
13	TRBJ1-4	NA	TRBV9	NA	CASSRGYNEKLFF	TGTGCCAGCAGCAGGGGGTATAATGAAAAACTGTTTTTT
13	TRBJ1-2	many	TRBV28	NA	CASSFGHLGGYTF	TGTGCCAGCAGTTTCGGACATCTAGGGGGCTACACCTTC
12	TRBJ2-7	many	TRBV5-1	NA	CASSQDRYEQYF	TGCGCCAGCAGCCAAGACAGATACGAGCAGTACTTC
15	TRBJ1-1	many	TRBV4-3	NA	CASSQDNPPGIEAFF	TGCGCCAGCAGCCAAGATAATCCCCCAGGGATTGAAGCTTTCTTT
13	TRBJ2-7	NA	TRBV29-1	TRBD1	CSVSRDRVGEQYF	TGCAGCGTTAGCCGGGACAGGGTAGGCGAGCAGTACTTC
14	TRBJ1-4	many	TRBV12-3/TRBV12-4	NA	CASSFRGFVEKLFF	TGTGCCAGCAGTTTCCGAGGGTTCGTTGAAAAACTGTTTTTT
14	TRBJ1-6	NA	TRBV10-1	TRBD1	CASSDRDRDSPLHF	TGCGCCAGCAGTGACCGGGACAGGGATTCACCCCTCCACTTT
14	TRBJ2-7	few	TRBV10-2	TRBD1	CASNAGTAAYEQYF	TGCGCCAGCAACGCCGGGACAGCAGCCTACGAGCAGTACTTC
14	TRBJ1-6	many	TRBV6-2/TRBV6-3	NA	CASIGRQGDSPLHF	TGTGCCAGCATCGGAAGACAAGGGGATTCACCCCTCCACTTT
13	TRBJ1-5	many	TRBV20-1	TRBD1	CSASLQGDQPQHF	TGCAGTGCTAGTCTACAGGGGGATCAGCCCCAGCATTTT
14	TRBJ1-1	NA	TRBV24-1	NA	CATSDGWDDTEAFF	TGTGCCACCAGTGATGGGTGGGACGACACTGAAGCTTTCTTT
10	TRBJ2-7	few	TRBV5-1	TRBD1	CASSLVGQDF	TGCGCCAGCAGCTTGGTCGGACAGGACTTC
15	TRBJ1-6	many	TRBV6-5	NA	CASTLRQEFNSPLHF	TGTGCCAGCACCCTACGACAGGAGTTTAATTCACCCCTCCACTTT
13	TRBJ1-2	NA	TRBV24-1	NA	CAASKNLESGYTF	TGTGCCGCCAGTAAAAACTTGGAGTCTGGCTACACCTTC
16	TRBJ1-2	NA	TRBV7-9	TRBD1	CASSTGTGERSYGYTF	TGTGCCAGCAGCACCGGGACAGGGGAAAGGAGCTATGGCTACACCTTC
14	TRBJ1-1	NA	TRBV25-1	NA	CASSPEYMGTEAFF	TGTGCCAGCAGTCCCGAGTATATGGGCACTGAAGCTTTCTTT
14	TRBJ1-4	few	TRBV28	NA	CASSLRQPNEKLFF	TGTGCCAGCAGTTTACGGCAGCCGAATGAAAAACTGTTTTTT
14	TRBJ2-7	many	TRBV12-3/TRBV12-4	NA	CASSIRQGRDEQYF	TGTGCCAGCAGTATCCGACAGGGGAGGGACGAGCAGTACTTC
12	TRBJ2-5	NA	TRBV19	NA	CASSIERETQYF	TGTGCCAGTAGTATAGAACGAGAGACCCAGTACTTC
13	TRBJ2-7	NA	TRBV20-1	NA	CSARDEGFYEQYF	TGCAGTGCTAGAGATGAGGGGTTCTACGAGCAGTACTTC
11	TRBJ1-1	NA	TRBV28	NA	CASVTGREAFF	TGTGCCAGCGTCACAGGGAGGGAGGCTTTCTTT
15	TRBJ2-5	once	TRBV7-3	TRBD2	CASSLRVAGLETQYF	TGTGCCAGCAGCTTGAGGGTAGCGGGGTTGGAGACCCAGTACTTC
12	TRBJ2-3	NA	TRBV5-6	TRBD1	CASSSRGQGWYF	TGTGCCAGCAGCTCCAGGGGGCAGGGGTGGTATTTT
16	TRBJ1-2	NA	TRBV2	NA	CASSAVGRGTHYGYTF	TGTGCCAGCAGTGCCGTGGGGCGAGGGACTCACTATGGCTACACCTTC
13	TRBJ2-1	few	TRBV20-1	NA	CSASSAFGDEQFF	TGCAGTGCTAGCTCAGCGTTTGGCGACGAGCAGTTCTTC
11	TRBJ1-3	many	TRBV19	NA	CASYSGNTIYF	TGTGCCAGTTACAGTGGAAACACCATATATTTT
15	TRBJ2-7	NA	TRBV20-1	TRBD1	CSARDEGQGSYEQYF	TGCAGTGCTAGAGATGAGGGACAGGGGTCCTACGAGCAGTACTTC
15	TRBJ1-1	many	TRBV6-2/TRBV6-3	NA	CASSDPFQGGPEAFF	TGTGCCAGCAGTGACCCGTTCCAGGGCGGGCCGGAAGCTTTCTTT
15	TRBJ2-7	NA	TRBV2	TRBD1	CASSPLGQGASEQYF	TGTGCCAGCAGTCCACTCGGACAGGGGGCTTCCGAGCAGTACTTC
16	TRBJ1-2	NA	TRBV7-2	TRBD1	CADSSGQGGVGYGYTF	TGTGCCGACAGCTCGGGACAGGGGGGCGTAGGCTATGGCTACACCTTC
13	TRBJ1-2	NA	TRBV7-3	NA	CARLRRGDLLWTF	TGTGCCCGCCTCCGGCGGGGGGACCTTCTATGGACCTTC
11	TRBJ2-7	NA	TRBV20-1	NA	CSARVDSLGYF	TGCAGTGCTAGAGTCGACTCCTTAGGGTACTTC
14	TRBJ1-2	NA	TRBV19	NA	CASSARTVNYGYTF	TGTGCCAGTAGTGCACGGACAGTTAACTATGGCTACACCTTC
13	TRBJ2-7	NA	TRBV9	TRBD2	CASSREAAYGQYF	TGTGCCAGCAGCCGGGAGGCCGCCTACGGGCAGTACTTC
15	TRBJ2-3	NA	TRBV2	NA	CASSHGQLPTDTQYF	TGTGCCAGTTCGCACGGACAGTTACCCACAGATACGCAGTATTTT
12	TRBJ1-5	NA	TRBV19	NA	CASSIDSSTQHF	TGTGCCAGTAGTATAGACAGCTCGACCCAGCATTTT
14	TRBJ1-1	NA	TRBV4-1	NA	CASSQGPVNTEAFF	TGCGCCAGCAGCCAAGGTCCGGTGAACACTGAAGCTTTCTTT
17	TRBJ1-1	NA	TRBV7-3	NA	CASRTTGGASGRTEAFF	TGTGCCAGCAGGACTACGGGGGGCGCTAGTGGCAGGACTGAAGCTTTCTTT
17	TRBJ1-3	NA	TRBV30	NA	CAWSVGQGKSSGNTIYF	TGTGCCTGGAGTGTGGGGCAAGGGAAGAGCTCTGGAAACACCATATATTTT
15	TRBJ1-2	many	TRBV7-8	NA	CASSLGLRGDYGYTF	TGTGCCAGCAGCTTAGGGTTAAGGGGGGACTATGGCTACACCTTC
15	TRBJ1-6	medium-sized	TRBV19	TRBD1	CASSQGQGGYSPLHF	TGTGCCAGTAGCCAGGGACAGGGGGGATATTCACCCCTCCACTTT
14	TRBJ1-4	many	TRBV2	NA	CASRLTSTNEKLFF	TGTGCCAGCAGATTGACCTCAACTAATGAAAAACTGTTTTTT
16	TRBJ2-5	many	TRBV5-1	TRBD2	CASSPGLAGGPETQYF	TGCGCCAGCAGCCCTGGACTAGCGGGGGGCCCCGAGACCCAGTACTTC
15	TRBJ2-2	many	TRBV3-1	NA	CASSQNRGNTGELFF	TGTGCCAGCAGCCAAAATAGGGGGAACACCGGGGAGCTGTTTTTT
15	TRBJ2-7	few	TRBV11-2	NA	CASSTQTGTSYEQYF	TGTGCCAGCAGCACCCAGACAGGAACCTCCTACGAGCAGTACTTC
14	TRBJ2-1	many	TRBV30	NA	CAWSVGEGTNEQFF	TGTGCCTGGAGTGTAGGAGAGGGTACAAATGAGCAGTTCTTC
14	TRBJ1-6	once	TRBV10-3	NA	CAIRGTNYNSPLHF	TGTGCCATCAGGGGGACAAACTATAATTCACCCCTCCACTTT
14	TRBJ1-5	NA	TRBV19	NA	CASISRGGNQPQHF	TGTGCCAGTATTTCGCGGGGGGGGAATCAGCCCCAGCATTTT
13	TRBJ1-5	many	TRBV6-5	NA	CASSYGVDQPQHF	TGTGCCAGCAGTTACGGGGTTGATCAGCCCCAGCATTTT
13	TRBJ2-7	NA	TRBV25-1	NA	CASSQDNRHEQYF	TGTGCCAGCAGCCAAGATAATCGCCACGAGCAGTACTTC
12	TRBJ2-7	few	TRBV9	NA	CASSQGEDEQYF	TGTGCCAGCTCTCAGGGGGAGGACGAGCAGTACTTC